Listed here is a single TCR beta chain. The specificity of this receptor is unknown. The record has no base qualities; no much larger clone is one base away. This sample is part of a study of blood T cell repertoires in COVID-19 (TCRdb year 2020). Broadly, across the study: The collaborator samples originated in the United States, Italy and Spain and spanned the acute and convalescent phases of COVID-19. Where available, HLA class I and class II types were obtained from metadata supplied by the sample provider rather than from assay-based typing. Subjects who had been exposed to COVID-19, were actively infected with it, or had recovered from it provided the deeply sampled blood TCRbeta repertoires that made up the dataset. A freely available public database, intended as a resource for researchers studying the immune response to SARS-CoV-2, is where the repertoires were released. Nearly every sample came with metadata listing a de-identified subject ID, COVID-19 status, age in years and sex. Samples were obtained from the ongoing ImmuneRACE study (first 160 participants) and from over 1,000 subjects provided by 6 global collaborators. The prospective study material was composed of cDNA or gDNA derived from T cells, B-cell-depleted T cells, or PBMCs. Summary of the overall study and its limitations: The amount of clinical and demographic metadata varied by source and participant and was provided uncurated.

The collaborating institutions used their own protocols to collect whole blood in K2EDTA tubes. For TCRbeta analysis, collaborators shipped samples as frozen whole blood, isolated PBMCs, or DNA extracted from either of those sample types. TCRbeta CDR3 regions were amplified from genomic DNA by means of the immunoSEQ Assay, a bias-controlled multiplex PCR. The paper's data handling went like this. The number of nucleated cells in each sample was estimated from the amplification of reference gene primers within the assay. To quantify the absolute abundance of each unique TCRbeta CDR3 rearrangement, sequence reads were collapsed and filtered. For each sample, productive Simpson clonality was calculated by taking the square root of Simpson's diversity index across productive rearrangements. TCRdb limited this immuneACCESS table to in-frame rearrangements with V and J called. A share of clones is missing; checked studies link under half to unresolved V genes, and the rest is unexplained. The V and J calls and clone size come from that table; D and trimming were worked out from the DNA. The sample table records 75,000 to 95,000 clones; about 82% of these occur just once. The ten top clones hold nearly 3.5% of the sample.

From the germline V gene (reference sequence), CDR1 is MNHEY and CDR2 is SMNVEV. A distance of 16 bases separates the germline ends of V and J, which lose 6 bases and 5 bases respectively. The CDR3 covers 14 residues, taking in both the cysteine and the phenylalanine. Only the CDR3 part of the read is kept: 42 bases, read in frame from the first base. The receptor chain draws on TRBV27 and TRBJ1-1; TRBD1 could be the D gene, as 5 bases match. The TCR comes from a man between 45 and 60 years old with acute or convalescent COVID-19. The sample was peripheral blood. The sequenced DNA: TGTGCCAGCAGCATAAACGGGGGGGGGACTGAAGCTTTCTTT. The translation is CASSINGGGTEAFF.